Each of the 30 T cell receptor beta chains below was sequenced from the same sample in a study of blood T cell repertoires in COVID-19. The protocol was immunoSEQ multiplex PCR, while the TCRdb copy is restricted to in-frame clones and leaves out a portion. Counted here are over 80,000 clones, about 89% occurring once; the ten biggest clones make up about 1.8%. The sample comprised peripheral blood. These receptors all stem from a human donor with active COVID-19. The donor label of this sample is uncertain.

The chain joins TRBV27 to TRBJ1-3; TRBD1 aligns across 7 bases. The CDR3 has 15 amino acids. The germline V gene has CDR1 MNHEY and CDR2 SMNVEV (reference sequence). Trimming cost V 5 bases and J 4 bases; bases outside gene matches: 8. The CDR3 nucleotides read TGTGCCAGCAGTCCGAACACAGGGGCAGGAAACACCATATATTTT. Its protein product is CASSPNTGAGNTIYF.

This chain joins TRBV28 and TRBJ2-2; D might be TRBD2 (5 bases). From germline, CDR1 is MDHEN and CDR2 SYDVKM. The CDR3 is made up of 16 amino acids. The germline V and J ends were trimmed by 6 bases and 0 bases, with 14 bases remaining between them. For the CDR3, the DNA is TGTGCCAGCAGCCGGGGTGAAGGCGCGAACACCGGGGAGCTGTTTTTT. Amino acid sequence: CASSRGEGANTGELFF.

The CDR3 bases are TGTGCCAGCAGCTTAGGCCTAGCGGGGGCGCGATCTTACCAAGAGACCCAGTACTTC. This sequence encodes CASSLGLAGARSYQETQYF. The J gene is TRBJ2-5, the V gene TRBV7-2; 10 bases map to TRBD2. V was pared by 1 base and J by 0 bases, with 11 bases of the junction left unmatched. Germline assignment: CDR1 SGHTA and CDR2 FQGNSA. The CDR3 is 19 residues long.

Turning to this clone: The sample has other DNA sequences that encode this CDR3 too. The chain joins TRBV3-1 (or the pseudogene TRBV3-2) to TRBJ2-6; 7 nucleotides line up with TRBD1. After removal of 4 bases from V and 4 bases from J, the junction contained 4 bases not matched to a gene. The CDR3 runs to 15 residues. Germline values: CDR1 LGHDT, CDR2 YNNKEL (reference sequence). DNA of the CDR3: TGTGCCAGCAGCCTGACAGGGACCGGGGCCAACGTCCTGACTTTC. Encoded protein: CASSLTGTGANVLTF.

CDR3 region: CASSWGQETYGYTF. The CDR3 DNA sequence: TGTGCCAGCAGCTGGGGACAGGAAACTTATGGCTACACCTTC. This chain links TRBV5-4 with TRBJ1-2; 8 nucleotides match TRBD1. This CDR3 comprises 14 residues. Germline V gives CDR1 SGHNT, CDR2 YYREEE (reference sequence). V shed 3 bases, J shed 5 bases, and the junction held 6 bases outside the gene matches.

The chain is built from TRBV29-1 and TRBJ2-1; D is unresolved. The CDR3 covers 13 residues. Trimming removed 3 bases at V and 2 bases at J, with 8 bases between. CDR1 is SQVTM and CDR2 is ANQGSEA in the germline V gene. CDR3 amino acids: CSVERSAYNEQFF. The CDR3 bases are TGCAGCGTTGAGAGGTCAGCCTACAATGAGCAGTTCTTC.

J is TRBJ2-3 and V is TRBV2, with D tentatively TRBD2 (6 bases). CDR1 and CDR2 (germline): SNHLY, FYNNEI. The CDR3 sequence is 16 residues long. Trimming took off 6 bases at V and 4 bases at J, with 20 bases between the two ends. In DNA form, the CDR3 reads TGTGCCAGCAGGAATAGCGGTTGGGGTAACGCAGATACGCAGTATTTT. It translates to CASRNSGWGNADTQYF.

The genes are TRBV5-1 and TRBJ2-7; TRBD1 matches at 7 bases. The ends lost 8 bases at V and 3 bases at J; junction bases unmatched: 8. This CDR3 contains 13 residues. CDR1 SGHRS and CDR2 YFSETQ come from the germline V gene. CDR3 in amino acids: CASTPGQNYEQYF. The CDR3 nucleotides read TGCGCCAGTACCCCGGGACAGAACTACGAGCAGTACTTC. The variable domain in full, completed from reference TRBV5-1 and TRBJ2-7, reads KAGVTQTPRYLIKTRGQQVTLSCSPISGHRSVSWYQQTPGQGLQFLFEYFSETQRNKGNFPGRFSGRQFSNSRSEMNVSTLELGDSALYLCASTPGQNYEQYFGPGTRLTVT.

The rearrangement links TRBV19 to TRBJ1-2, with a weak D call TRBD1 (5 bases). Germline V lookup: CDR1 LNHDA, CDR2 SQIVND (reference sequence). The CDR3 is 13 residues long. V lost 3 bases and J lost 8, with 13 bases in between. CDR3 nucleotide sequence: TGTGCCAGTAGTATGATGAGCTGGGGCGGCTACACCTTC. This gives the protein CASSMMSWGGYTF.

The chain employs TRBV3-1 (or the pseudogene TRBV3-2) and TRBJ1-2; D remains unclear. The CDR3 sequence is 14 residues long. The germline gives CDR1 LGHDT, CDR2 YNNKEL (reference sequence). V lost 1 base and J 2 bases, leaving 8 bases between the germline ends. The CDR3 spells CASSQGTTNYGYTF. DNA for the CDR3: TGTGCCAGCAGCCAAGGTACAACCAACTATGGCTACACCTTC.

V gene TRBV7-9 combines with J gene TRBJ2-1, with 8 positions matching TRBD2. Germline V CDR1 and CDR2: SEHNR, FQNEAQ (reference sequence). This CDR3 region has 16 residues. Germline trimming cut 7 bases from V and 9 bases from J; bases unmatched to any gene: 17. In nucleotides, the CDR3 is TGTGCCAGCATCTCCCCGGGGGGGTCTTCTTATACTGAGCAGTTCTTC. Translated, it gives CASISPGGSSYTEQFF.

This chain connects TRBV5-1 to TRBJ2-2, with D possibly TRBD2 on 5 matching bases. V was shortened by 4 bases and J by 2 bases, with 21 bases between the two germline ends. This CDR3 has 18 amino acids. Germline V gives CDR1 SGHRS, CDR2 YFSETQ. The CDR3, as DNA: TGCGCCAGCAGCCTCTTCGGTCCGGGGATGATAAACACCGGGGAGCTGTTTTTT. It yields the protein CASSLFGPGMINTGELFF.

The V gene is TRBV15, the J gene TRBJ2-7, with 7 bases lining up with TRBD2. Looked up from germline, CDR1 is LNHNV and CDR2 is YYDKDF (reference sequence). J lost 8 bases, V lost 0 bases, and 10 bases had no gene match. The CDR3 loop spans 15 amino acids. CDR3 protein: CATSRDFAGEAKQYF. CDR3 DNA: TGTGCCACCAGCAGAGATTTCGCGGGGGAGGCGAAGCAGTACTTC.

The chain is built from TRBV18 and TRBJ2-2; D possibly corresponds to TRBD2 (6 bases). Looked up from germline, CDR1 is KGHSH and CDR2 is LQKENI. Trimming took off 0 bases at V and 2 bases at J, with 13 bases between the two ends. The CDR3 sequence is 17 residues long. CDR3 sequence: CASSPPGGDLNTGELFF. The CDR3 coding sequence is TGTGCCAGCTCACCACCTGGAGGGGACCTTAACACCGGGGAGCTGTTTTTT.

The chain couples TRBV4-1 to TRBJ1-2, with TRBD1 identical over 7 bases. The V segment lost 4 bases and the J segment 3 bases; nucleotides outside the gene matches: 11. The CDR3 covers 16 residues. The germline gives CDR1 MGHRA, CDR2 YSYEKL. This CDR3 reads CASSRGETGTDYGYTF. CDR3 coding DNA: TGCGCCAGCAGCCGCGGCGAGACCGGGACAGACTATGGCTACACCTTC.

The chain uses TRBV5-4 and TRBJ1-4; D is possibly TRBD1 (5 bases). Germline CDR1 SGHNT, CDR2 YYREEE (reference sequence). The CDR3 is made up of 15 amino acids. Trimming took off 4 bases at V and 8 bases at J, with 18 bases between the two ends. CDR3 sequence: CASSRRGDVNEKLFF. Here the CDR3 DNA reads TGTGCCAGCAGCAGGCGGGGGGACGTTAACGAAAAACTGTTTTTT.

This clone was detected ten times or more. This rearrangement joins TRBV7-3 to TRBJ2-7; D is unresolved. Trimming took off 2 bases at V and 0 bases at J, with 11 bases between the two ends. Germline assignment: CDR1 SGHTA and CDR2 FQGTGA. CDR3 length equals 15 residues. Written as DNA, the CDR3 is TGTGCCAGCAGCTTAGGGCATCCGAGCTCCTACGAGCAGTACTTC. Protein product: CASSLGHPSSYEQYF.

This clone was counted between two and nine times. This chain joins TRBV7-8 and TRBJ2-7; TRBD2 agrees at 12 bases. The CDR3 has 15 residues. CDR1 SGHVS and CDR2 FQNEAQ come from the germline V gene. Trimming cost V 8 bases and J 6 bases; bases outside gene matches: 11. The CDR3 here is CASEDRLTSGGEQYF. In DNA form, the CDR3 reads TGTGCCAGCGAGGACCGGCTGACTAGCGGGGGCGAGCAGTACTTC.

This clone occurred once. This chain connects TRBV2 to TRBJ1-2; D perhaps matches TRBD1 (6 bases). Germline values: CDR1 SNHLY, CDR2 FYNNEI. Trimming pared 11 bases from V and 4 bases from J, leaving 26 bases between. The CDR3 has 16 residues. The CDR3 bases are TGTGCCGCCAACACGGGGGAGGGGGGTACCCTCTATGGCTACACCTTC. Its protein is CAANTGEGGTLYGYTF.

The J gene is TRBJ1-2, the V gene TRBV25-1, with unresolved D. V lost 2 bases and J lost 4, with 17 bases in between. CDR1 and CDR2 from the germline V gene are MGHDK and SYGVNS. The CDR3 consists of 16 residues. The CDR3 nucleotides read TGTGCCAGCAGTGAAGCGGGAGGAACCCGGATCTATGGCTACACCTTC. Its protein product is CASSEAGGTRIYGYTF.

The V call is TRBV6-2 or TRBV6-3, the J call TRBJ1-2; D call uncertain. The CDR3 is 12 amino acids. Trimming stripped 4 bases from V and 8 bases from J, with 11 bases between. Germline V lookup: CDR1 MNHEY, CDR2 SVGEGT. CDR3 nucleotide sequence: TGTGCCAGCAGTTTCCTGGCGGGAGGCTACACCTTC. It codes for CASSFLAGGYTF.

About this clone: Other DNA sequences of this sample code for an identical CDR3. The chain carries TRBV9 and TRBJ2-2, with a tentative D call TRBD1 (7 bases). The germline V gene has CDR1 SGDLS and CDR2 YYNGEE. The germline V and J ends were trimmed by 4 bases and 4 bases, with 14 bases remaining between them. The CDR3 has 15 amino acids. CDR3 loop: CASSPRQGGTGELFF. For the CDR3, the DNA is TGTGCCAGCAGCCCCCGACAGGGAGGCACCGGGGAGCTGTTTTTT.

V usage is TRBV11-2 and J usage is TRBJ1-2; 7 bases line up with TRBD1. The germline V gene has CDR1 SGHAT and CDR2 FQNNGV. After removal of 5 bases from V and 1 base from J, the junction contained 7 bases not matched to a gene. This CDR3 comprises 15 residues. In nucleotides, the CDR3 is TGTGCCAGCAGCATTCTTCAGGGGGGTAACTATGGCTACACCTTC. Translated, it gives CASSILQGGNYGYTF.

V and J are TRBV5-1 and TRBJ2-7; the match to TRBD2 covers 8 bases. Unmatched junction bases numbered 11, after V lost 4 bases and J lost 2 bases. This CDR3 has 16 amino acids. Germline CDR1 is SGHRS and CDR2 is YFSETQ. The DNA of the CDR3 is TGCGCCAGCAGCCAGGCGGACAGCGGGGGTGCCTACGAGCAGTACTTC. It encodes CASSQADSGGAYEQYF.

This chain joins TRBV24-1 and TRBJ2-2; 9 bases line up with TRBD1. Germline V gene sequence: CDR1 KGHDR, CDR2 SFDVKD. The CDR3 has 17 residues. The ends lost 5 bases at V and 8 bases at J; junction bases unmatched: 14. Here the CDR3 reads CATSGLPGQGRSGELFF. Here the CDR3 DNA reads TGTGCCACCAGTGGTCTACCGGGACAGGGAAGATCAGGGGAGCTGTTTTTT.

The V gene is TRBV3-1 (or the pseudogene TRBV3-2), the J gene TRBJ1-2, with D perhaps TRBD1 (5 bases). The CDR3 runs 15 residues. V shed 5 bases and J shed 6 bases, with 19 bases lying between them. The germline CDR1 and CDR2 sequences are LGHDT and YNNKEL (reference sequence). CDR3 nucleotides: TGTGCCAGCAGCTCAGGGCAGGGAGGTAAGAATGGCTACACCTTC. Encoded protein: CASSSGQGGKNGYTF.

The rearrangement uses TRBV12-3 or TRBV12-4 and TRBJ2-5; D unresolved. V lost 3 bases to trimming and J lost 4 bases, with 6 bases between them. The CDR3 spans 12 residues. CDR3 in DNA: TGTGCCAGCAGTTTTCTCGGAGAGACCCAGTACTTC. Its protein product is CASSFLGETQYF.

V usage is TRBV10-3 and J usage is TRBJ2-6, with TRBD1 identical over 7 bases. After removal of 3 bases from V and 2 bases from J, the junction contained 7 bases not matched to a gene. Germline CDR1 reads ENHRY; CDR2 reads SYGVKD. The CDR3 sequence is 17 residues long. CDR3 protein: CAISDVPGQAGANVLTF. The CDR3 DNA reads TGTGCCATCAGTGATGTCCCCGGACAGGCTGGGGCCAACGTCCTGACTTTC.

This clone is a singleton in its sample. This chain links TRBV11-1 with TRBJ2-1, with 8 positions matching TRBD2. V shed 6 bases, J shed 7 bases, and the junction held 5 bases outside the gene matches. CDR3 length: 13 amino acids. Germline V lookup: CDR1 SGHAT, CDR2 FQDESV (reference sequence). CDR3 in amino acids: CASSPGGPNEQFF. The DNA of the CDR3 is TGTGCCAGCAGTCCGGGGGGGCCAAATGAGCAGTTCTTC.

As DNA, the CDR3 is TGTGCCAGCAGCCAGGGGGCGGTATATGGCTACACCTTC. Protein product: CASSQGAVYGYTF. This sequence joins TRBV5-4 and TRBJ1-2; 8 bases match TRBD1. CDR1 and CDR2 (germline): SGHNT, YYREEE (reference sequence). This CDR3 spans 13 amino acids. V lost 4 bases and J lost 5; bases outside the gene matches: 4. Full variable domain (rest looked up from reference TRBV5-4 and TRBJ1-2): ETGVTQSPTHLIKTRGQQVTLRCSSQSGHNTVSWYQQALGQGPQFIFQYYREEENGRGNFPPRFSGLQFPNYSSELNVNALELDDSALYLCASSQGAVYGYTFGSGTRLTVV.